In its sample, the clone carrying this TCR beta chain was seen once. Synthetic TCR analog templates were added to each PCR reaction. Method: immunoSEQ multiplex PCR; TCRdb's copy keeps in-frame clones and lacks some. The sample consists of 54,000 or so clones, approximately 88% of them appearing once. These data are taken from a study of PD-L1 blockade in urothelial cancer. Study in general: It was at some point between 2014 and 2016 that patients started atezolizumab at 1,200 mg intravenously every 3 weeks.

Time point denoted: pretreatment peripheral blood. Locally advanced or metastatic urothelial carcinoma was diagnosed in the patients. Samples spanned pretreatment and treatment, with 1 to 8 time points per patient. The receptor comes from a man aged 45-60 years with urothelial cancer. Material: PBMCs, obtained around atezolizumab (anti-PD-L1) treatment.

The CDR3: CAWKGGEFTGELFF. The CDR3 coding sequence is TGTGCCTGGAAGGGAGGGGAATTCACCGGGGAGCTGTTTTTT. V is TRBV30 and J is TRBJ2-2; 7 positions match TRBD2. With 4 bases clipped from V and 4 bases from J, the junction kept 6 bases outside the gene matches. The germline V gene encodes CDR1 GTSNPN and CDR2 SVGIG (reference sequence). This CDR3 comprises 14 residues.